These 14 T cell receptor beta chains were sequenced from one sample in a study of T cell repertoires in cytomegalovirus infection. Via MiXCR, TCRdb re-called the reads, giving one row per CDR3 protein. Found here are hundreds of thousands of distinct CDR3 sequences, approximately 30% of them singletons; the top ten hold approximately 14%. Sample: PBMCs. The source is a human donor in good health (CMV status not recorded). Some clones in this sample may be carry-over from other donors' samples.

The gene calls are TRBV5-1 and TRBJ1-1, with TRBD1 as a possible D gene (6 bases). The CDR3 extends over 15 amino acids. Deletions cut 4 bases from V and 6 bases from J, with 19 bases between. The V gene's germline CDR1 is SGHRS and CDR2 YFSETQ. This CDR3 reads CASSREGHEGPEAFF. As DNA, the CDR3 is TGCGCCAGCAGCCGAGAGGGACATGAGGGCCCTGAAGCTTTCTTT.

This clonotype has a handful of counts. The chain combines TRBV14 with TRBJ1-4, with a weak D call TRBD1 (5 bases). Between the trimmed V and J ends, which lost 4 bases and 8 bases, there was a span of 14 bases. This CDR3 is built from 14 residues. Germline V gives CDR1 SGHDN, CDR2 FVKESK. CDR3 sequence: CASSPQGSGEKLFF. The CDR3 DNA follows: TGTGCCAGCAGCCCGCAGGGATCAGGCGAAAAACTGTTTTTT.

As regards this clonotype: This may be a read error: a much more frequent sequence differs by one nucleotide. A read error is likely, as this CDR3 ends without the conserved phenylalanine or tryptophan. The V call is TRBV7-6, the J call TRBJ1-2; D is undetermined. The CDR3 extends over 16 amino acids. The V and J ends lost 2 bases and 0 bases respectively, with 13 bases between them. Germline V gene lookup returns CDR1 SGHVS and CDR2 FNYEAQ. The chain's CDR3 is CASSLSTGNPNYGYTY. The CDR3 DNA follows: TGTGCCAGCAGCTTATCTACTGGGAATCCTAACTATGGCTACACCTAC.

This clonotype was observed a few times. The chain employs TRBV28 and TRBJ2-7; 7 positions agree with TRBD1. Germline CDR1 MDHEN, CDR2 SYDVKM. The junction had 6 bases not matched to a gene; V was cut back by 8 bases and J by 2 bases. The CDR3 runs to 13 residues. This CDR3 reads CASHRGRPYEQYF. CDR3 nucleotides: TGTGCCAGCCACAGGGGCAGGCCCTACGAGCAGTACTTC.

The V and J genes are TRBV2 and TRBJ1-1, with 7 bases identical to TRBD1. The trim removed 4 bases at V and 1 base at J, leaving 3 bases unmatched. The CDR3 covers 14 residues. Germline loops: CDR1 SNHLY, CDR2 FYNNEI. For the CDR3, the DNA is TGTGCCAGCAGTGGCCACAGGGGGAACACTGAAGCTTTCTTT. Translated: CASSGHRGNTEAFF.

This clonotype occurred many times. The CDR3 nucleotides read TGTGCCAGCAGAAGCGGGACAGCTAATCAGCCCCAGCATTTT. Translation: CASRSGTANQPQHF. The V gene is TRBV12-3 or TRBV12-4, the J gene TRBJ1-5; 7 bases align to TRBD1. J was trimmed by 4 bases and V by 6 bases; bases with no gene match: 6. The CDR3 is made up of 14 amino acids.

This clonotype was counted at least ten times. The rearrangement links TRBV4-1 to TRBJ2-1, with 11 bases lining up with TRBD2. Germline V gene data show CDR1 as MGHRA and CDR2 as YSYEKL. The CDR3 is 16 residues long. J was trimmed by 3 bases and V by 3 bases; bases with no gene match: 4. The CDR3 region is CASSQLTSGNYNEQFF. Here the CDR3 DNA reads TGCGCCAGCAGCCAGTTGACTAGCGGGAACTACAATGAGCAGTTCTTC.

This clonotype turned up a few times. The J gene is TRBJ2-3, the V gene TRBV29-1; D unclear. V was pared by 5 bases and J by 2 bases, with 14 bases between. The germline CDR1 and CDR2 sequences are SQVTM and ANQGSEA. The CDR3 is made up of 14 amino acids. The CDR3 region has the DNA TGCAGCGTTTTGCCTACGAAGGTCACAGATACGCAGTATTTT. Translation gives CSVLPTKVTDTQYF.

The rearrangement links TRBV14 to TRBJ2-5, with D perhaps TRBD2 (6 bases). The germline V and J ends were trimmed by 1 base and 2 bases, with 14 bases remaining between them. The CDR3 is made up of 16 amino acids. Germline CDR1 and CDR2: SGHDN and FVKESK. This CDR3 reads CASSQAGGGLQETQYF. In DNA, the CDR3 is TGTGCCAGCAGCCAAGCTGGGGGAGGCCTGCAAGAGACCCAGTACTTC.

This clonotype was detected only once. The chain recombines TRBV18 with TRBJ2-3, with 10 bases matching TRBD1. The CDR3 is 15 amino acids. The V and J ends lost 3 bases and 4 bases, in that order; junction bases with no gene match: 4. CDR1 KGHSH and CDR2 LQKENI come from the germline V gene. The CDR3 nucleotides read TGTGCCAGCTCACCCCGACAGGGGGCGTCAGATACGCAGTATTTT. Translating gives CASSPRQGASDTQYF.

The table lists this clonotype with a few counts. This chain connects TRBV5-4 to TRBJ2-6; D perhaps matches TRBD1 (6 bases). This CDR3 comprises 17 residues. V was clipped by 3 bases and J by 0 bases, with 13 bases between them. Germline V CDR1 and CDR2: SGHNT, YYREEE (reference sequence). The DNA of the CDR3 is TGTGCCAGCAGCTCTCGGACAGATCTCTCTGGGGCCAACGTCCTGACTTTC. This sequence encodes CASSSRTDLSGANVLTF. The full variable domain, its missing parts supplied by reference TRBV5-4 and TRBJ2-6, is ETGVTQSPTHLIKTRGQQVTLRCSSQSGHNTVSWYQQALGQGPQFIFQYYREEENGRGNFPPRFSGLQFPNYSSELNVNALELDDSALYLCASSSRTDLSGANVLTFGAGSRLTVL.

V and J are TRBV6-1 and TRBJ1-1; 7 nucleotides match TRBD1. CDR1 and CDR2 from the germline V gene are MNHNS and SASEGT. The CDR3 sequence is 14 residues long. The V and J ends lost 6 bases and 2 bases, in that order; junction bases with no gene match: 6. This CDR3 reads CASRGQSPNTEAFF. Here the CDR3 DNA reads TGTGCCAGCAGGGGACAGAGCCCTAACACTGAAGCTTTCTTT.

This sequence joins TRBV19 and TRBJ1-4, with D unclear. Between the trimmed V and J ends, which lost 7 bases and 6 bases, there was a span of 18 bases. Looked up from germline, CDR1 is LNHDA and CDR2 is SQIVND (reference sequence). The length of the CDR3 is 15 residues. The CDR3 DNA reads TGTGCCAGTACCCCCGGGCCCAGGCGTGATGAAAAACTGTTTTTT. It translates to CASTPGPRRDEKLFF.

The chain has TRBV2 and TRBJ2-2, with D hard to call. CDR1 is SNHLY, CDR2 FYNNEI, per germline. The CDR3 runs 15 residues. V gave up 1 base and J gave up 0 bases, with 6 bases separating them. This chain's CDR3 is CASSEEAANTGELFF. As DNA, the CDR3 is TGTGCCAGCAGTGAAGAGGCTGCGAACACCGGGGAGCTGTTTTTT. Looking up the rest from reference TRBV2 and TRBJ2-2 gives the full variable domain: EPEVTQTPSHQVTQMGQEVILRCVPISNHLYFYWYRQILGQKVEFLVSFYNNEISEKSEIFDDQFSVERPDGSNFTLKIRSTKLEDSAMYFCASSEEAANTGELFFGEGSRLTVL.